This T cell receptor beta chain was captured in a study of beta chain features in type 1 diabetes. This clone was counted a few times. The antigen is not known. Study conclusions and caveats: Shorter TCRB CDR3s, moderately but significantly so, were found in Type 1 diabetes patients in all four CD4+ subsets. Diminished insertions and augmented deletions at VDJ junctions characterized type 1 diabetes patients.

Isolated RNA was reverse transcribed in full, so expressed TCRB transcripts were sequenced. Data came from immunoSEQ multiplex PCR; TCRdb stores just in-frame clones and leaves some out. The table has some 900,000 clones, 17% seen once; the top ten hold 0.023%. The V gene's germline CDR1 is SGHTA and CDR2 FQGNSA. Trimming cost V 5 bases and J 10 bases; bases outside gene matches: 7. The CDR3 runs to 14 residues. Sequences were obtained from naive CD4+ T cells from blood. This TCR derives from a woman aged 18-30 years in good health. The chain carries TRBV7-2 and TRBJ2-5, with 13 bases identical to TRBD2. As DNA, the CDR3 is TGTGCCAGCAGCCTGGGACTAGCGGGAAGCGTCCAGTACTTC. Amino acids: CASSLGLAGSVQYF.